The sequence of this T cell receptor beta chain was determined in a study of shared clonotypes between healthy human individuals. General study points: Generally, naive subsets came out with larger estimated richness than memory subsets.

Naive CD8 cells lacked CD45RO, underwent positive selection for CCR7 and left out terminally differentiated effector memory CD45RA+ cells. Researchers divided each subset's genomic DNA evenly across several immunoSEQ plates. Profiling relied on immunoSEQ multiplex PCR, and the TCRdb table lists in-frame clones only, not all of them. The sample shows about 2.2 million clones, just under 95% of them seen only once. Germline V gene lookup returns CDR1 SGHRS and CDR2 YFSETQ. Trimming removed 2 bases from V and 0 bases from J, with 11 bases in between. The CDR3 runs 15 residues. In the case of this clone: Its cognate antigen is unknown.

The rearrangement uses TRBV5-1 and TRBJ1-1; tentatively, D is TRBD1 (5 bases). Material for sequencing was naive CD8+ T cells from PBMCs. The receptor's source is a man aged 18 to 30 in good health. Some clones in this sample may be carry-over from other donors' samples. The DNA of the CDR3 is TGCGCCAGCAGCTTTAATTCGGGGGTGAACACTGAAGCTTTCTTT. Translated, it gives CASSFNSGVNTEAFF.